The 7 T cell receptor beta chains presented below share a single source sample, sequenced in a study of patients and donors after allogeneic stem cell transplantation. Using its own MiXCR run on the RT-PCR reads, TCRdb lists one record per CDR3 protein. The data contain roughly 200,000 distinct CDR3 sequences, around 41% of them singletons. Sequenced: blood, either unsorted or a sorted T cell fraction (not recorded which). These receptors all come from a human donor who was either an allogeneic HSCT recipient or a stem cell or donor lymphocyte infusion donor (not recorded which). It is not recorded whose cells these are; they may come from a transplant donor.

The CDR3 DNA follows: TGTGCCAGCAGCTTAGCCACAGGGGTTGTGCACACTGAAGCTTTCTTT. Translated, it gives CASSLATGVVHTEAFF. V gene TRBV7-6 combines with J gene TRBJ1-1; TRBD1 aligns across 7 bases. V lost 0 bases and J lost 3; bases outside the gene matches: 7. Germline CDR1 and CDR2: SGHVS and FNYEAQ. The length of the CDR3 is 16 residues.

The V call is TRBV7-2, the J call TRBJ1-5; weak D call: TRBD1 (6 bases). The germline V gene has CDR1 SGHTA and CDR2 FQGNSA. CDR3 size: 15 residues. The V end was cut by 0 bases, the J end by 4 bases, with 10 bases between. CDR3 coding DNA: TGTGCCAGCAGCTTAGCGGACAGCTATAATCAGCCCCAGCATTTT. Encoded protein: CASSLADSYNQPQHF.

This clonotype was found a few times. The CDR3 region has the DNA TGTGCCAGCAGTCTTTTCGGGGGGGAAGCTTTCTTT. Protein: CASSLFGGEAFF. The chain couples TRBV25-1 to TRBJ1-1; TRBD1 might be the D (5 bases). CDR1 is MGHDK, CDR2 SYGVNS, per germline. Between the trimmed V and J ends, which lost 5 bases and 8 bases, there was a span of 12 bases. The CDR3 covers 12 residues.

The rearrangement uses TRBV10-3 and TRBJ1-2; TRBD1 aligns across 10 bases. Losses at the gene ends were 2 bases for V and 4 bases for J; bases not matched to a gene: 4. This CDR3 has 15 residues. Germline V gene data show CDR1 as ENHRY and CDR2 as SYGVKD. CDR3 DNA: TGTGCCATCAGTGAGGACAGGGGGCGCGCCTATGGCTACACCTTC. Encoded protein: CAISEDRGRAYGYTF.

J is TRBJ1-2 and V is TRBV30; 7 bases align to TRBD1. The V gene's germline CDR1 is GTSNPN and CDR2 SVGIG (reference sequence). The CDR3 is 13 residues long. V shed 2 bases, J shed 4 bases, and the junction held 4 bases outside the gene matches. The CDR3 sequence is CAWSFRDSYGYTF. In nucleotides, the CDR3 is TGTGCCTGGAGTTTTCGGGACAGCTATGGCTACACCTTC.

The V gene is TRBV29-1, the J gene TRBJ1-4; no clear D gene. The V gene lost 4 bases and the J gene lost 10 bases, with 16 bases spanning the gap. The CDR3 is 13 residues long. Germline V gene sequence: CDR1 SQVTM, CDR2 ANQGSEA. The chain's CDR3 is CSVVWVNEAKLFF. The DNA of the CDR3 is TGCAGCGTTGTTTGGGTTAACGAAGCAAAACTGTTTTTT.

This clonotype was counted a few times. The chain combines TRBV12-3 or TRBV12-4 with TRBJ1-6; 8 nucleotides match TRBD1. This CDR3 is 15 amino acids long. V trimming: 7 bases; J trimming: 6 bases; junction bases outside the gene matches: 8. CDR3 amino acids: CASTPGQGGNSPLHF. The CDR3 DNA sequence: TGTGCCAGCACCCCCGGACAGGGCGGTAATTCACCCCTCCACTTT.